This T cell receptor (beta chain) emerged from a study of T-cell memory formation after mild COVID-19. In the study overall: In these data, TCR clusters were largely donor specific. General observations from the study: Prior to infection, memory already included some responding clones, suggesting cross-reactive memory joined.

To note about this clonotype: As yet, its antigen is unknown.

TCRdb itself ran the 5' RACE reads through MiXCR, one entry per CDR3 protein. Of 350,000 to 450,000 distinct CDR3 sequences in the sample, around 28% are singletons; the top ten hold roughly 14%. The receptor comes from an adult woman who had mild COVID-19 (a few samples of this study predate the infection). Cell type and time point are not known. The specimen sequenced was PBMCs or a T cell subset sorted from them (not recorded which).

CDR3 DNA sequence: TGCGCCAGCAGCCAAGAGTCCGGGACAGGGCATTCACCCCTCCACTTT. It specifies CASSQESGTGHSPLHF. The V gene is TRBV4-1, the J gene TRBJ1-6; 9 nucleotides match TRBD1. The germline V gene encodes CDR1 MGHRA and CDR2 YSYEKL. CDR3 length: 16 amino acids. J was trimmed by 8 bases and V by 0 bases; bases with no gene match: 5.